The rows below give T cell receptor beta chains drawn from one sample of a study of blood T cell repertoires in COVID-19. Here immunoSEQ multiplex PCR was the method, and the copy in TCRdb shows in-frame clones only, minus some. The sample yields approximately 190,000 clones, approximately 84% seen once. The sequenced material came from peripheral blood. The source is a man aged 80 or over with acute or convalescent COVID-19. Each CDR3 is given with its conserved first and last residue. Each record gives: V gene, CDR3 protein.

V gene: TRBV3-1/TRBV3-2; CDR3 protein: CASSQVAGVNTEAFF
V gene: TRBV30; CDR3 protein: CAWSSGQGAYNEQFF
V gene: TRBV19; CDR3 protein: CASSSPGQPNTEAFF
V gene: TRBV18; CDR3 protein: CASSEMDSPGEKLFF
V gene: TRBV6-6; CDR3 protein: CASRTGGVETQYF
V gene: TRBV18; CDR3 protein: CASSSFTGGNTEAFF
V gene: TRBV3-1/TRBV3-2; CDR3 protein: CASSQVSYNEQFF
V gene: TRBV3-1/TRBV3-2; CDR3 protein: CASSPDYSNSGANVLTF
V gene: TRBV30; CDR3 protein: CAWSGIAGLVTGELFF
V gene: TRBV5-6; CDR3 protein: CASSLWQGWSTGNTIYF
V gene: TRBV11-3; CDR3 protein: CASSPREEMTQYF
V gene: TRBV5-1; CDR3 protein: CASSLGPSNTEAFF
V gene: TRBV7-3; CDR3 protein: CASSLNGRGTDTQYF
V gene: TRBV7-9; CDR3 protein: CASRGGWTGDAETQYF
V gene: TRBV19; CDR3 protein: CASSKPGALIDEQFF
V gene: TRBV7-2; CDR3 protein: CASSLNQGLLSGELFF
V gene: TRBV18; CDR3 protein: CASSPGELAAHEQYF
V gene: TRBV4-1; CDR3 protein: CASSATIGTSGRGAQYF
V gene: TRBV30; CDR3 protein: CAWSAGGNQPQHF
V gene: TRBV24-1; CDR3 protein: CATSDLRTSGYNEQFF
V gene: TRBV7-9; CDR3 protein: CASSQGQSPLHF
V gene: TRBV5-1; CDR3 protein: CASSLGTGDTEAFF
V gene: TRBV2; CDR3 protein: CASSSDRNSGNTIYF
V gene: TRBV7-2; CDR3 protein: CASSLVRARETQYF
V gene: TRBV11-3; CDR3 protein: CASSLGPGREQFF
V gene: TRBV4-3; CDR3 protein: CASSRGRQGGEKLFF
V gene: TRBV29-1; CDR3 protein: CSGQGLGEKLFF
V gene: TRBV29-1; CDR3 protein: CSVTQLQGVKGTEAFF
V gene: TRBV28; CDR3 protein: CASRYSNQPQHF
V gene: TRBV6-5; CDR3 protein: CASSSRPYEQYF
V gene: TRBV5-1; CDR3 protein: CASSLPGQGRHNEQFF
V gene: TRBV6-5; CDR3 protein: CASSSSGGQPQHF
V gene: TRBV12-5; CDR3 protein: CASGLFRDFEQFF
V gene: TRBV3-1/TRBV3-2; CDR3 protein: CASSQGTGVNSPLHF
V gene: TRBV9; CDR3 protein: CASSVQANYEQYF
V gene: TRBV3-1/TRBV3-2; CDR3 protein: CASSPPLNTGELFF
V gene: TRBV5-1; CDR3 protein: CASSLNPGNTGELFF
V gene: TRBV29-1; CDR3 protein: CSVPLAYNEQFF
V gene: TRBV7-2; CDR3 protein: CASLGSGTGGAETQYF
V gene: TRBV19; CDR3 protein: CASKHRGRDTEAFF
V gene: TRBV11-2; CDR3 protein: CASSPKGELNEKLFF
V gene: TRBV4-3; CDR3 protein: CASSPDRGVETQYF
V gene: TRBV11-2; CDR3 protein: CASSLQSLTDNSPLHF
V gene: TRBV24-1; CDR3 protein: CATSDSRVAGTEAFF
V gene: TRBV7-2; CDR3 protein: CASRAGGAIETQYF
V gene: TRBV10-2; CDR3 protein: CASGGLAQTSYNEQFF
V gene: TRBV7-2; CDR3 protein: CASTYFTGGSTDTQYF
V gene: TRBV6-1; CDR3 protein: CASSEAGGGVPYGLFF
V gene: TRBV5-1; CDR3 protein: CASRNPVATEAFF
V gene: TRBV5-4; CDR3 protein: CAGQGADTEAFF
V gene: TRBV9; CDR3 protein: CASSAPPRASGTYNEQFF
V gene: TRBV11-2; CDR3 protein: CASSLKTGLNEKLFF